The T cell receptor beta chain described here comes from a study of radiotherapy plus CTLA-4 blockade in lung cancer. The overall study: Objective response rate was roughly 19%; disease control rate, less than 40%.

With ipilimumab providing CTLA-4 blockade, focal radiation was administered to patients who had chemo-refractory metastatic non-small-cell lung cancer. Regarding this clone: What it recognizes is unknown.

Using immunoSEQ multiplex PCR, the repertoire was profiled, and TCRdb retains in-frame clones only, with some absent. Of around 82,000 clones in the sample, 70% to 85% were seen once. V was pared by 7 bases and J by 3 bases, with 12 bases between. Germline V gene lookup returns CDR1 SNHLY and CDR2 FYNNEI. The CDR3 spans 13 residues. Whole-study findings and limits: Radiotherapy was combined with ipilimumab, and tumor-derived TCR clones then expanded in blood. The authors reported that early blood T cell clone dynamics, with interferon-beta, best predicted response.

The clonotype comes from a human donor with non-small cell lung cancer who had stable disease on radiotherapy plus ipilimumab. The chain joins TRBV2 to TRBJ1-2; perhaps TRBD1 as D (5 bases). Material: peripheral blood, obtained from a patient treated with radiotherapy plus ipilimumab. The CDR3 nucleotides are TGTGCCAGCAAGGCGGAGACAGACTATGGCTACACCTTC. Amino acid sequence: CASKAETDYGYTF.